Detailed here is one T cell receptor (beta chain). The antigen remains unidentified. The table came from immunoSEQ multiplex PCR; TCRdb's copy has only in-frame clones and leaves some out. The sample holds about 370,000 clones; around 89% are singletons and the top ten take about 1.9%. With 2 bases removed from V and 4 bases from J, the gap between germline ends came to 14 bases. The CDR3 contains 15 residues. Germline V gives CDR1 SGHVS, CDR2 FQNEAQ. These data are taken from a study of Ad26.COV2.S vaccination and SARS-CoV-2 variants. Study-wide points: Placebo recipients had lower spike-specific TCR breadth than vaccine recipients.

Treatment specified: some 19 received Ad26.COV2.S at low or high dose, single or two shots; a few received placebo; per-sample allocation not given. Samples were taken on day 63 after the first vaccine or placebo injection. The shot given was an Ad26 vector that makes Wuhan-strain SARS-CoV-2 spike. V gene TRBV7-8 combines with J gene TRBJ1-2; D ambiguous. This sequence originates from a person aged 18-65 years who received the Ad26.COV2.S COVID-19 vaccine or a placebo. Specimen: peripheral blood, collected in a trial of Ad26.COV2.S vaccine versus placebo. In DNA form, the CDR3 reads TGTGCCAGCAGCTTACGCCCCGACTTCTCCTATGGCTACACCTTC. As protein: CASSLRPDFSYGYTF.